This T cell receptor beta chain was observed in a study of cytomegalovirus exposure and HLA in healthy donors. Study observations and caveats: Most TCR sequences showed up rarely, but some public TCRs showed up in many donors.

The CDR3 contains 15 residues. V gave up 2 bases and J gave up 2 bases, with 11 bases separating them. Germline CDR1 reads ENHRY; CDR2 reads SYGVKD. Primers: 60 Vbeta forward and 13 Jbeta reverse. Clones were read by immunoSEQ multiplex PCR, and TCRdb kept only the in-frame ones, dropping some. Altogether about 130,000 clones are present, 65% to 80% being singletons, with the ten largest covering about 3.4%. Donors had nominal health at sampling but likely had unrecorded immune exposures. With respect to this clone: Its antigen remains unknown.

The sample comprised PBMCs. The clonotype comes from a man aged 40-55 years in good health and CMV-seronegative. This sequence joins TRBV10-3 and TRBJ2-3; D might be TRBD2 (6 bases). In DNA form, the CDR3 reads TGTGCCATCAGTGAGGGCGGGGCAATCACAGATACGCAGTATTTT. This gives the protein CAISEGGAITDTQYF.